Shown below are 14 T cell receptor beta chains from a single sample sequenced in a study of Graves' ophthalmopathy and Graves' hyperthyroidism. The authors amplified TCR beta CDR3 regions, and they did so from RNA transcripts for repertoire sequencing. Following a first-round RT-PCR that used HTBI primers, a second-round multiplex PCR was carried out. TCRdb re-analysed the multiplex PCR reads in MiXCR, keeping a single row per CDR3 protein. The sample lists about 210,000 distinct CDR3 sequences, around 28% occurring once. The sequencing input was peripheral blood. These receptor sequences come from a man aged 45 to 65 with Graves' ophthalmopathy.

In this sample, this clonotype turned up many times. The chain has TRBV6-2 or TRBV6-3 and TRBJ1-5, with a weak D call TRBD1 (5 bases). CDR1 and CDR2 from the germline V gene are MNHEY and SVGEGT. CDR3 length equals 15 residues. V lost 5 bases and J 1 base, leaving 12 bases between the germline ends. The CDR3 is CASSGTRGSNQPQHF. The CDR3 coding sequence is TGTGCCAGCAGTGGGACCAGAGGGAGCAATCAGCCCCAGCATTTT.

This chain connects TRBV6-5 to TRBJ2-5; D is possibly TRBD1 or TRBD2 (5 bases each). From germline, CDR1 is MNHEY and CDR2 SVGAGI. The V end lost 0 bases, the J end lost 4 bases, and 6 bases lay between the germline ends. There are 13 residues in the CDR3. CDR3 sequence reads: CASSYSRGETQYF. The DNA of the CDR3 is TGTGCCAGCAGTTACTCGAGGGGAGAGACCCAGTACTTC.

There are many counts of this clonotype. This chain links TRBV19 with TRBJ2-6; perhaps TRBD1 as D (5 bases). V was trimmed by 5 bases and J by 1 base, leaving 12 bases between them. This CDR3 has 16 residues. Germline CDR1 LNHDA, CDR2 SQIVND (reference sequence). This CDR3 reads CASSSTTASGANVLTF. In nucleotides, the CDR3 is TGTGCCAGTAGTTCGACGACAGCGTCTGGGGCCAACGTCCTGACTTTC. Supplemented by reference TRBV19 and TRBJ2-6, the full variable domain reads DGGITQSPKYLFRKEGQNVTLSCEQNLNHDAMYWYRQDPGQGLRLIYYSQIVNDFQKGDIAEGYSVSREKKESFPLTVTSAQKNPTAFYLCASSSTTASGANVLTFGAGSRLTVL.

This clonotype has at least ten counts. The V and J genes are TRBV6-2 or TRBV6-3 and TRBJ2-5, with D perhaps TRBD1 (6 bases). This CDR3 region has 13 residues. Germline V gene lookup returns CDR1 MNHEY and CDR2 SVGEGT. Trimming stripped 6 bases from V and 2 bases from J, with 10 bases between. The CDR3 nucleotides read TGTGCCAGCAGGGTCCAGGGGCAAGAGACCCAGTACTTC. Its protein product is CASRVQGQETQYF.

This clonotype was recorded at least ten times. The CDR3 loop is CASNVETYEQYF. The CDR3 DNA sequence: TGTGCCAGCAATGTGGAAACCTACGAGCAGTACTTC. This rearrangement joins TRBV2 to TRBJ2-7; the D is unclear. V dropped 7 bases and J dropped 2 bases, with 9 bases sitting between them. The CDR3 is made up of 12 amino acids. CDR1 SNHLY and CDR2 FYNNEI come from the germline V gene.

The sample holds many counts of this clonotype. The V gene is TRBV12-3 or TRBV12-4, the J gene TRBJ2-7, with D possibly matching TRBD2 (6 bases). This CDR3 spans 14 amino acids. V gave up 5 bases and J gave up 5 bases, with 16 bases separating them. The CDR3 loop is CASSPRWGENEQYF. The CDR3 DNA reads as TGTGCCAGCAGTCCTCGCTGGGGGGAGAACGAGCAGTACTTC.

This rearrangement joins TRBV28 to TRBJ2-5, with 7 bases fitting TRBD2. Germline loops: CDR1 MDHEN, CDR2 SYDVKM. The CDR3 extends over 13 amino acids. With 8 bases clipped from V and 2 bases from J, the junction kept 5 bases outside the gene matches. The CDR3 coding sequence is TGTGCCAGCTCCCCCGGGAGGCAAGAGACCCAGTACTTC. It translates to CASSPGRQETQYF.

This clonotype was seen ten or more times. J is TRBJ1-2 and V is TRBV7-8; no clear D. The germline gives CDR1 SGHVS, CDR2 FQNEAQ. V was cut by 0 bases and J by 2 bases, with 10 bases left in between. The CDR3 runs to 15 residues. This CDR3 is CASSLARAANYGYTF. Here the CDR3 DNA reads TGTGCCAGCAGCTTAGCGCGAGCAGCCAACTATGGCTACACCTTC.

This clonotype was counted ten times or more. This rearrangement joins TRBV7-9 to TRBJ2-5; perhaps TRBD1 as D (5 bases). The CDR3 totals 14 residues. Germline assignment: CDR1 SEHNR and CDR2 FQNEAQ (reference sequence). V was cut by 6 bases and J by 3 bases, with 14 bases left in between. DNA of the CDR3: TGTGCCAGCAGTACCGAAAGCAGGGAAGAGACCCAGTACTTC. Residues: CASSTESREETQYF.

The CDR3 loop is CASSDPGQGMEETQYF. The CDR3, as DNA: TGTGCCAGCAGTGACCCGGGACAGGGAATGGAAGAGACCCAGTACTTC. This chain connects TRBV6-1 to TRBJ2-5, with 9 bases identical to TRBD1. The germline V gene has CDR1 MNHNS and CDR2 SASEGT. There are 16 residues in the CDR3. J gave up 3 bases and V 3 bases, and 8 bases lay outside the gene matches.

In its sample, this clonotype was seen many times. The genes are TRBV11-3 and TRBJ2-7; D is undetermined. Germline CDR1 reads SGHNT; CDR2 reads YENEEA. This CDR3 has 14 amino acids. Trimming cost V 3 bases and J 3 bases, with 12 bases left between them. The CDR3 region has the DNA TGTGCCAGCAGCTTTAGCCCTGCGGACTACGAGCAGTACTTC. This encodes CASSFSPADYEQYF.

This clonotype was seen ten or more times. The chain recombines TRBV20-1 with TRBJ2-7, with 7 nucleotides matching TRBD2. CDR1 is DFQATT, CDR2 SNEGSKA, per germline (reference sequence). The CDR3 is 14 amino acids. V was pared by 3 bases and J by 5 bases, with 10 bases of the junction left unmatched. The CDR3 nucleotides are TGCAGTGCTAGTGAAACGGGAGGTATCCACGAGCAGTACTTC. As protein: CSASETGGIHEQYF.

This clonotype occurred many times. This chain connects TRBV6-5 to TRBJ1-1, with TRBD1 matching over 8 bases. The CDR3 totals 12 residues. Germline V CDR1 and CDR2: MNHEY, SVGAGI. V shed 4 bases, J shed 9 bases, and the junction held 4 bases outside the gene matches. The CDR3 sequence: CASSSGQGKAFF. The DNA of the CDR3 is TGTGCCAGCAGTTCTGGACAGGGAAAAGCTTTCTTT.

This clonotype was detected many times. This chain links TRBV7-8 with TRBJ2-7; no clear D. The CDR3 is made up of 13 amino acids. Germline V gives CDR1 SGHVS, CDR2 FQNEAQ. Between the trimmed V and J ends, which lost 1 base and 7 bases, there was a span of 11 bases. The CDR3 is CASSLGVRREQYF. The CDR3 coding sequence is TGTGCCAGCAGCTTAGGGGTTAGGCGGGAGCAGTACTTC. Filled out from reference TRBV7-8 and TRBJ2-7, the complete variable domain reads GAGVSQSPRYKVAKRGQDVALRCDPISGHVSLFWYQQALGQGPEFLTYFQNEAQLDKSGLPSDRFFAERPEGSVSTLKIQRTQQEDSAVYLCASSLGVRREQYFGPGTRLTVT.